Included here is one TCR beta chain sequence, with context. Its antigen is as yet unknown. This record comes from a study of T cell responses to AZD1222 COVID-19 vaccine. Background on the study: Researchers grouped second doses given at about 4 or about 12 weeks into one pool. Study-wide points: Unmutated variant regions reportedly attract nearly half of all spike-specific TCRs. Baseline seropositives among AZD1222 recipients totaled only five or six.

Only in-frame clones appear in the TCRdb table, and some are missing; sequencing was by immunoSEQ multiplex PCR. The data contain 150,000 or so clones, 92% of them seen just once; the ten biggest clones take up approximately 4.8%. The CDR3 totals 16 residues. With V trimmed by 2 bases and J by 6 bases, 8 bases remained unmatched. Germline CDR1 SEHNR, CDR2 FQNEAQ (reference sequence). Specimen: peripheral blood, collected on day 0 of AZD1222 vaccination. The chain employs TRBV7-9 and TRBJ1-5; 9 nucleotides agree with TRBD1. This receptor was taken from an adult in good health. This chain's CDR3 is CASSLPLRDRVQPQHF. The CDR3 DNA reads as TGTGCCAGCAGCTTACCACTCCGGGACAGGGTTCAGCCCCAGCATTTT.